One and the same sample provided the 5 T cell receptor beta chains below, sequenced in a study of T cells in tuberculosis. The repertoire was sequenced with immunoSEQ multiplex PCR; TCRdb's copy has only in-frame clones and lacks some. The table shows some 90,000 clones, with approximately 91% occurring only once. Cells were sorted from thawed PBMC rested overnight and stained with GMM-loaded CD1B tetramer, viability dye and anti-CD3. The lipid loaded on the CD1B tetramers was C32 glucose monomycolate from Rhodococcus equi. The sequencing input was CD1b-GMM tetramer-negative cells sorted from PBMCs. The receptors derive from an adult woman with latent tuberculosis.

This chain joins TRBV2 and TRBJ1-4, with 7 bases lining up with TRBD1. The J segment lost 6 bases and the V segment lost 4 bases, leaving 5 bases of the junction unmatched. From germline, CDR1 is SNHLY and CDR2 FYNNEI. The CDR3 is made up of 14 amino acids. For the CDR3, the DNA is TGTGCCAGCAGTGCAGAGGGGGCTGATGAAAAACTGTTTTTT. Translation gives CASSAEGADEKLFF.

The V call is TRBV2, the J call TRBJ1-1; D may be TRBD1 (6 bases). The length of the CDR3 is 14 residues. Trimming removed 0 bases at V and 8 bases at J, with 13 bases between. Germline lookup yields CDR1 SNHLY and CDR2 FYNNEI. CDR3 DNA: TGTGCCAGCAGTGAAGCGTCCAGACAGGAAGAAGCTTTCTTT. It translates to CASSEASRQEEAFF.

V gene TRBV2 combines with J gene TRBJ2-3; perhaps TRBD2 as D (6 bases). Trimming cost V 7 bases and J 1 base, with 18 bases left between them. The germline gives CDR1 SNHLY, CDR2 FYNNEI. The length of the CDR3 is 16 residues. The CDR3 coding sequence is TGTGCCAGCACGGGCCGTGCGGGGTCCGGCACAGATACGCAGTATTTT. Its translation: CASTGRAGSGTDTQYF.

This rearrangement joins TRBV7-9 to TRBJ2-4; the D gene is possibly TRBD1 (5 bases). The V gene lost 5 bases and the J gene lost 1 base, with 18 bases spanning the gap. The CDR3 covers 17 residues. In germline, CDR1 is SEHNR, CDR2 FQNEAQ (reference sequence). The CDR3: CASSQDSDLGAKNIQYF. CDR3 in DNA: TGTGCCAGCAGCCAAGACAGTGACCTGGGGGCCAAAAACATTCAGTACTTC.

This chain joins TRBV5-8 and TRBJ2-3; possibly TRBD2 for D (6 bases). V lost 1 base, J lost 0 bases, and 12 bases lay in between. The germline gives CDR1 SGHTS, CDR2 YDEGEE. This CDR3 region has 16 residues. The DNA for the CDR3 is TGTGCCAGCAGCTTGTTCGGTAGCGGAAGCACAGATACGCAGTATTTT. It specifies CASSLFGSGSTDTQYF. The whole variable domain, remainder taken from reference TRBV5-8 and TRBJ2-3, is EAGVTQSPTHLIKTRGQQATLRCSPISGHTSVYWYQQALGLGLQFLLWYDEGEERNRGNFPPRFSGRQFPNYSSELNVNALELEDSALYLCASSLFGSGSTDTQYFGPGTRLTVL.